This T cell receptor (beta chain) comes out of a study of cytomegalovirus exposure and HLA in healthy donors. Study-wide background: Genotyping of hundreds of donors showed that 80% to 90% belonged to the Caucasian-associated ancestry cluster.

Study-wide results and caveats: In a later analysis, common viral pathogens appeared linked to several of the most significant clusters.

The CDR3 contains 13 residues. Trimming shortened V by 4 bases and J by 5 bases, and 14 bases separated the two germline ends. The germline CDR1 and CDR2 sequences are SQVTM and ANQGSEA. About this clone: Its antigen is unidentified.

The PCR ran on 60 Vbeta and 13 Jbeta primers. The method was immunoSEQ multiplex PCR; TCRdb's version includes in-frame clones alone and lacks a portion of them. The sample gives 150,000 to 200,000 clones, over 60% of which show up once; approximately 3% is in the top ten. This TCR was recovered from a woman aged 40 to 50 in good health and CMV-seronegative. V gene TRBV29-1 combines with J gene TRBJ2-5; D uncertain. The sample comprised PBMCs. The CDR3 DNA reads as TGCAGCGTTGGGCGGCCCCCCGGGGAGACCCAGTACTTC. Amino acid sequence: CSVGRPPGETQYF.